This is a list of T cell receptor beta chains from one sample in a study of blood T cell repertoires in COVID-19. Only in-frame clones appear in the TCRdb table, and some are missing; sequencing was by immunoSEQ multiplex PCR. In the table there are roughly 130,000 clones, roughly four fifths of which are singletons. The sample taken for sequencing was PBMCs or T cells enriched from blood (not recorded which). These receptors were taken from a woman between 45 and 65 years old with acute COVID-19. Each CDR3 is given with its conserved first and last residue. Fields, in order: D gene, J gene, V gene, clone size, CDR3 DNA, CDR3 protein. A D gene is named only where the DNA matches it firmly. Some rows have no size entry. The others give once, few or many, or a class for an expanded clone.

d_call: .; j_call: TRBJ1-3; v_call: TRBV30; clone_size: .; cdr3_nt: TGTGCCTGGAGTGTCCCCAGGGCTACTGGAAACACCATATATTTT; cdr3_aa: CAWSVPRATGNTIYF
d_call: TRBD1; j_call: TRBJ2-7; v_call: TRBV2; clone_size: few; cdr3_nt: TGTGCCAGCCATACAGGGGTAATCGCCGAGCAGTACTTC; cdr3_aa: CASHTGVIAEQYF
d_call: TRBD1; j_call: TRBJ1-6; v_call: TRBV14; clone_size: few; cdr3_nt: TGTGCCAGCAGCCAAGTCAGGGGGCATGAATCACCCCTCCACTTT; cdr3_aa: CASSQVRGHESPLHF
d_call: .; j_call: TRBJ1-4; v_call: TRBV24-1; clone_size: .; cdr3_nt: TGTGCCACCAGTGATCCACGGTCGGGGGGTGAAAAACTGTTTTTT; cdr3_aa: CATSDPRSGGEKLFF
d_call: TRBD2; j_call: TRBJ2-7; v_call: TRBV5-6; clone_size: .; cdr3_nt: TGTGCCAGCAGCTTGGTCGGCGGGGGGAGGCCCGAGCAGTACTTC; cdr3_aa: CASSLVGGGRPEQYF
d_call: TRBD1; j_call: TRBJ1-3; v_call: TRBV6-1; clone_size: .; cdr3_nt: TGTGCCAGCAGTGAAGCGCGTTTCAGGGGGCCTGGAAACACCATATATTTT; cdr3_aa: CASSEARFRGPGNTIYF
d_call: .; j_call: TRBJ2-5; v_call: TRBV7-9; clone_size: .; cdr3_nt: TGTGCCAGCAGCCGCGGAGAGCGGCGCCAAGAGACCCAGTACTTC; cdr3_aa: CASSRGERRQETQYF
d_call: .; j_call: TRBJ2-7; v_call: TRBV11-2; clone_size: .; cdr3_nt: TGTGCCAGCAGCTCTCGACTTGCCTACGAGCAGTACTTC; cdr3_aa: CASSSRLAYEQYF
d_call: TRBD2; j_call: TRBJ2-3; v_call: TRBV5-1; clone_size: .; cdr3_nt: TGCGCCAGCAGCTCGCTAGCGGAGAGCACAGATACGCAGTATTTT; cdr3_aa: CASSSLAESTDTQYF
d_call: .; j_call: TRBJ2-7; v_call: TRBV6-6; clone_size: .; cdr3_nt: TGTGCCAGCCGGAGCGGGCTAGCGAGCTCCTACGAGCAGTACTTC; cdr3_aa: CASRSGLASSYEQYF
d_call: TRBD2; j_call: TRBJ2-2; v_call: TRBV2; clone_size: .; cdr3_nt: TGTGCCAGCAGTTCAGGACTAGCGGGTTACACCGGGGAGCTGTTTTTT; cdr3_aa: CASSSGLAGYTGELFF
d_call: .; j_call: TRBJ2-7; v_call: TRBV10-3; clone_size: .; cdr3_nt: TGTGCCATCAGTGAGGACCCCCATCGTGGAGAGTCTTACGAGCAGTACTTC; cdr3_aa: CAISEDPHRGESYEQYF
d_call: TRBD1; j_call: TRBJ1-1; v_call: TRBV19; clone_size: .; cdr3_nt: TGTGCCAGTAGGATTGGGACAGGGAGCACTGAAGCTTTCTTT; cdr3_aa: CASRIGTGSTEAFF
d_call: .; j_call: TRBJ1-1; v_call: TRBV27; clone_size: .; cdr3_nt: TGTGCCAGCAGTCCCTCAATCGGGGGCGGGAGGACTGAAGCTTTCTTT; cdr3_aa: CASSPSIGGGRTEAFF
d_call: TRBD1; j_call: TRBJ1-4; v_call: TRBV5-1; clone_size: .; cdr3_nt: TGCGCCAGCAGCACGACAGGGCGTAATGAAAAACTGTTTTTT; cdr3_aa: CASSTTGRNEKLFF
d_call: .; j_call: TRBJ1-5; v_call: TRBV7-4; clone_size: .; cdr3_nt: TGTGCCAGCAGCCCACACACCGGGAGCAATCAGCCCCAGCATTTT; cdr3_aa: CASSPHTGSNQPQHF
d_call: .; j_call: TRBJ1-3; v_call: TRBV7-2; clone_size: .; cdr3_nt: TGTGCCAGCAGCTTAGTCGGCAGGGCCAGGAGCAGTTCTGGAAACACCATATATTTT; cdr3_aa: CASSLVGRARSSSGNTIYF
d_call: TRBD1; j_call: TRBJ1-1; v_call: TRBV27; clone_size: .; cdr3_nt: TGTGCCAGCAGTCCGCGACAGGGGAACACTGAAGCTTTCTTT; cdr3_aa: CASSPRQGNTEAFF
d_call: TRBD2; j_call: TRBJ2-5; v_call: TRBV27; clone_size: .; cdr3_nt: TGTGCCAGCAGTTTAGAGGGACCGTCGGCGGGAGGGGTGGAGACCCAGTACTTC; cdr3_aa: CASSLEGPSAGGVETQYF
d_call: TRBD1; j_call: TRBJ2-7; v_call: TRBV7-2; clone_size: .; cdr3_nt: TGTGCCAGCAGCCCAAGACCAGGACAGGGAGGCTCCTACGAGCAGTACTTC; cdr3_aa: CASSPRPGQGGSYEQYF
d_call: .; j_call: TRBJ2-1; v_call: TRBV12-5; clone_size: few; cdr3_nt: TGTGCTAGTGGTTTGGGAGTCGGCTACAATGAGCAGTTCTTC; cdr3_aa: CASGLGVGYNEQFF
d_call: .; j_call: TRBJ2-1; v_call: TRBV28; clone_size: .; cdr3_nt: TGTGCCAGCAGTTCCGACAGTGCCTCCTACAATGAGCAGTTCTTC; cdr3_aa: CASSSDSASYNEQFF
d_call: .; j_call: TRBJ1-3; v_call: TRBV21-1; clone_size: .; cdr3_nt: TGTGCCAGCAGCAAATTAGAGTACTCTGGAAACACCATATATTTT; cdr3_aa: CASSKLEYSGNTIYF
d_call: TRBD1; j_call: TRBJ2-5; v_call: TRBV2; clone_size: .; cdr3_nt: TGTGCCGGACGGACAGGGGAGGAGACCCAGTACTTC; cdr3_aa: CAGRTGEETQYF
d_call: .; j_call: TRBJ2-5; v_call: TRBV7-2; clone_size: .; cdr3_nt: TGTGCCAGCAGCTTAAGGCTGCAGCGAGGGGAGACCCAGTACTTC; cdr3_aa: CASSLRLQRGETQYF
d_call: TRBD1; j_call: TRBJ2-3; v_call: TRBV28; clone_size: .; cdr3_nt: TGTGCCAGCACTCGACAGGGGGTTGGAGATACGCAGTATTTT; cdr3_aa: CASTRQGVGDTQYF
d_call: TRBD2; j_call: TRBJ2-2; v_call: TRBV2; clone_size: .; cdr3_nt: TGTGCCAGCAGTGATCGACTAGCGGACACCGGGGAGCTGTTTTTT; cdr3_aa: CASSDRLADTGELFF
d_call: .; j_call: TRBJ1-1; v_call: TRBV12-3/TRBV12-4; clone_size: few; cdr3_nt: TGTGCCAGCAGTTTTGGGGCCGACACTGAAGCTTTCTTT; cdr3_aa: CASSFGADTEAFF
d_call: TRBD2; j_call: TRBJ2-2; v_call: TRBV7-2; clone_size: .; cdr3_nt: TGTGCCAGCAGCCAGACTAGCGGAGGCACCGGGGAGCTGTTTTTT; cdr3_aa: CASSQTSGGTGELFF
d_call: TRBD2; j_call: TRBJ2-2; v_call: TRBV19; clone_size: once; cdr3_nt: TGTGCCAGTGGAGGGACTAGAAACACCGGGGAGCTGTTTTTT; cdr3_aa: CASGGTRNTGELFF
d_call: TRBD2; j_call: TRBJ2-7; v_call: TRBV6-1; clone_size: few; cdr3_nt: TGTGCCAGCAGTGAAGAGACTAGCGGGAGTCGTGAGCAGTACTTC; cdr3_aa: CASSEETSGSREQYF
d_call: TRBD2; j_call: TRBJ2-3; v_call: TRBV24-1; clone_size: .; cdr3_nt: TGTGCCACCAGCCAGACTAGCGGAACAGATACGCAGTATTTT; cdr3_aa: CATSQTSGTDTQYF
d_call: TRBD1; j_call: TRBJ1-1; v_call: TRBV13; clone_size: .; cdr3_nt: TGTGCCAGCAGCTCGGCGGGACAGGGGGAATATGAAGCTTTCTTT; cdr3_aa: CASSSAGQGEYEAFF
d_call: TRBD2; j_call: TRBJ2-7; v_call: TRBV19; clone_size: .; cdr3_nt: TGTGCCAGTAGTCCAAGGGGGACTAGCGGGACTGGGGAGAAGCAGTACTTC; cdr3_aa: CASSPRGTSGTGEKQYF
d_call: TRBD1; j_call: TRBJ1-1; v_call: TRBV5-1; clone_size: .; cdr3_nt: TGCGCCAGCACCCTGGGACAGCCGAACACTGAAGCTTTCTTT; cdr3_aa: CASTLGQPNTEAFF
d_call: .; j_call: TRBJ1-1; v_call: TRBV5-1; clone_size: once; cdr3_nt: TGCGCCAGCAGCTTGGCGGCGGGAATCAGCACTGAAGCTTTCTTT; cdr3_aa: CASSLAAGISTEAFF
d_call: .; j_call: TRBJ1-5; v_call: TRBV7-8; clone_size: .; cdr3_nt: TGTGCCAGCAGCTTAGGGTCAGGGGACGGCGGCAATCAGCCCCAGCATTTT; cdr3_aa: CASSLGSGDGGNQPQHF
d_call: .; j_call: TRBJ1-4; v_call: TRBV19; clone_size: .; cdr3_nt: TGTGCCAGTAGGTTTGACAGGAATGAAAAACTGTTTTTT; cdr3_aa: CASRFDRNEKLFF
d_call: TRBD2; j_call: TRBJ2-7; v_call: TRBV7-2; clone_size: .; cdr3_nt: TGTGCCAGCAGCCCCTTAGCGGGATCCTCCTACGAGCAGTACTTC; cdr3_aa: CASSPLAGSSYEQYF
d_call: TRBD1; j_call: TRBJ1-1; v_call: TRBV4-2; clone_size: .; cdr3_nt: TGTGCCAGCAGCCGCCGGACAGGGGCTACCACTGAAGCTTTCTTT; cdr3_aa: CASSRRTGATTEAFF
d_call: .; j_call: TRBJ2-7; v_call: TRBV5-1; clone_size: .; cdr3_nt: TGCGCCAGCAGCTTGATACAGGGAGCGTACGAGCAGTACTTC; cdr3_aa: CASSLIQGAYEQYF